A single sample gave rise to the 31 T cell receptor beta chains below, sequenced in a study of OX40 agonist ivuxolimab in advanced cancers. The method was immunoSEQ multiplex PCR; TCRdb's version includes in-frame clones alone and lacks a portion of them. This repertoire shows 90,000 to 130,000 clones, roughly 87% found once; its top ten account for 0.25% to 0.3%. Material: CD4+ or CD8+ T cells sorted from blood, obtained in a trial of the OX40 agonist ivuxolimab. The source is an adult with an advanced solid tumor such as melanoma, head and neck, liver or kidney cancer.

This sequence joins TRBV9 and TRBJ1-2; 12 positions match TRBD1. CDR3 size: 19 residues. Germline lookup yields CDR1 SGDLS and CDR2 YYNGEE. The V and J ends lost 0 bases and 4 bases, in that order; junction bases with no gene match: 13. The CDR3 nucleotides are TGTGCCAGCAGCGTAGACTTCGGGGACAGGGGGCGAAGTAGCTATGGCTACACCTTC. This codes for CASSVDFGDRGRSSYGYTF.

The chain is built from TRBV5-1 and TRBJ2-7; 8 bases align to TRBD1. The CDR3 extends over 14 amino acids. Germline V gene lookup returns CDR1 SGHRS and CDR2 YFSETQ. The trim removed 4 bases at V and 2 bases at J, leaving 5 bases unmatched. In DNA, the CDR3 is TGCGCCAGCAGCCCGGGACAGGTTGCCTACGAGCAGTACTTC. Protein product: CASSPGQVAYEQYF.

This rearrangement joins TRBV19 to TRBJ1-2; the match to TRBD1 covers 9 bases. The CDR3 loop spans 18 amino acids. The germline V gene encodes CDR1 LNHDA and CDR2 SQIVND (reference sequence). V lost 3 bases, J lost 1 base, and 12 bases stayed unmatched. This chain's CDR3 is CASSIIRDRVTFNYGYTF. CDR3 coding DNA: TGTGCCAGTAGTATTATTAGGGACAGGGTAACTTTTAACTATGGCTACACCTTC.

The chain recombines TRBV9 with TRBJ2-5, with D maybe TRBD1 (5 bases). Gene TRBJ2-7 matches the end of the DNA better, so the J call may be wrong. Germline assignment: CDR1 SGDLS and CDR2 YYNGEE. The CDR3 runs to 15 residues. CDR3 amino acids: CASSVGQGSFYEQYF. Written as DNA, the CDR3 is TGTGCCAGCAGCGTAGGGCAGGGTTCTTTTTACGAGCAGTACTTC.

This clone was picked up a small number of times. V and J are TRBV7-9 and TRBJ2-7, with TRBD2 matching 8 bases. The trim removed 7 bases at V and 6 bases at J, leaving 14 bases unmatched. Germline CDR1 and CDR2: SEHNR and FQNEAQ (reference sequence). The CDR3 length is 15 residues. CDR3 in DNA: TGTGCCAGCATCCCATGGGGGGCCGCGGGAGGCGAGCAGTACTTC. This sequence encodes CASIPWGAAGGEQYF.

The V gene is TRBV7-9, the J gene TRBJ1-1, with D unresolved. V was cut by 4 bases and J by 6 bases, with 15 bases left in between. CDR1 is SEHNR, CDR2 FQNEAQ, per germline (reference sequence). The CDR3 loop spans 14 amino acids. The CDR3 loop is CASSSGYTSAEAFF. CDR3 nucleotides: TGTGCCAGCAGCTCGGGGTATACAAGTGCTGAAGCTTTCTTT.

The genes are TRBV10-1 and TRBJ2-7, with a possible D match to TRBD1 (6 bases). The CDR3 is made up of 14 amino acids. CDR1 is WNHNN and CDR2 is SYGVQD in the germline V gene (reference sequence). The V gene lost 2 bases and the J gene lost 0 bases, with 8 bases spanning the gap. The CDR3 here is CASSETGRSYEQYF. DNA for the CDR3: TGCGCCAGCAGTGAGACAGGGCGCTCCTACGAGCAGTACTTC.

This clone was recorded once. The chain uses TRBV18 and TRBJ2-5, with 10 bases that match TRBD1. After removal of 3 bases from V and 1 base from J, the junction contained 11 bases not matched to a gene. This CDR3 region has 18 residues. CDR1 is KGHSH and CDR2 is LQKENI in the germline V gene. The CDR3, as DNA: TGTGCCAGCTCACCGTCGCCCCCGGGACAGGGGACCCAAGAGACCCAGTACTTC. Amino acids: CASSPSPPGQGTQETQYF.

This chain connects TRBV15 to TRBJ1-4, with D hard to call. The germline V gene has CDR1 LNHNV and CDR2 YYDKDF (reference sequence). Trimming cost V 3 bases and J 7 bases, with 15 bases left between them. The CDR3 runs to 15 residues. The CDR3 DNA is TGTGCCACCAGCAGCACCGGGGTCCTAGGTGAAAAACTGTTTTTT. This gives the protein CATSSTGVLGEKLFF.

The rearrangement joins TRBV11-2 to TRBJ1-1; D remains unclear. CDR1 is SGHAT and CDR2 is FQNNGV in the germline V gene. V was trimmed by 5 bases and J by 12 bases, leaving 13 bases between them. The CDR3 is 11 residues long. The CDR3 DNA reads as TGTGCCAGCAGCCTTGAAGGCCCGTCTTTCTTT. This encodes CASSLEGPSFF.

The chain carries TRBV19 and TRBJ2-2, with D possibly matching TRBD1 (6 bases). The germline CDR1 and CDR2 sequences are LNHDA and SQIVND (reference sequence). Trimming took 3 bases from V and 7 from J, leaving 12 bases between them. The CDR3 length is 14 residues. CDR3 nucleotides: TGTGCCAGTAGTATCCAGGGGCCGGGCGGGGAGCTGTTTTTT. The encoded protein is CASSIQGPGGELFF.

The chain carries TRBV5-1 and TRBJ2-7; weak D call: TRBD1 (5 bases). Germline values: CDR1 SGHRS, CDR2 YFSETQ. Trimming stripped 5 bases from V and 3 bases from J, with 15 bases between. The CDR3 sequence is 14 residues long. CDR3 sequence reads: CASRTGSIGYEQYF. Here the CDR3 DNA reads TGCGCCAGCAGAACAGGATCTATAGGCTACGAGCAGTACTTC. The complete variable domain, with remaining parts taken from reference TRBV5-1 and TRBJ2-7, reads KAGVTQTPRYLIKTRGQQVTLSCSPISGHRSVSWYQQTPGQGLQFLFEYFSETQRNKGNFPGRFSGRQFSNSRSEMNVSTLELGDSALYLCASRTGSIGYEQYFGPGTRLTVT.

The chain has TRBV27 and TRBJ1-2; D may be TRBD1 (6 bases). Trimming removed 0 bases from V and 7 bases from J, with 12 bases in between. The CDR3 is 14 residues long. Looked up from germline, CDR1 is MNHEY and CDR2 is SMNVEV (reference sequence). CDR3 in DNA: TGTGCCAGCAGTTTATCTCCACAGGGAACTGGCTACACCTTC. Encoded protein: CASSLSPQGTGYTF.

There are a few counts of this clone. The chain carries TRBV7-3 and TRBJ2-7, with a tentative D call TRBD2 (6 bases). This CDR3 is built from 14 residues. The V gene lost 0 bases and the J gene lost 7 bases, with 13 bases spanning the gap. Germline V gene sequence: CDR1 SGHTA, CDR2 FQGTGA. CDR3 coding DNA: TGTGCCAGCAGCTTAACGGCGGGATTCGGGGAGCAGTACTTC. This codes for CASSLTAGFGEQYF. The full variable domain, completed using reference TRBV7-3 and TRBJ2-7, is GAGVSQTPSNKVTEKGKYVELRCDPISGHTALYWYRQSLGQGPEFLIYFQGTGAADDSGLPNDRFFAVRPEGSVSTLKIQRTERGDSAVYLCASSLTAGFGEQYFGPGTRLTVT.

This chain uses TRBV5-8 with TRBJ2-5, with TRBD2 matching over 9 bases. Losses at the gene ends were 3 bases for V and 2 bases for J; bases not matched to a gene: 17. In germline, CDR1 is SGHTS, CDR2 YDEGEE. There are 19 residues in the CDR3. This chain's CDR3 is CASSSYWTSVGRTQETQYF. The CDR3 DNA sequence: TGTGCCAGCAGCTCCTACTGGACTAGCGTCGGTAGGACACAAGAGACCCAGTACTTC.

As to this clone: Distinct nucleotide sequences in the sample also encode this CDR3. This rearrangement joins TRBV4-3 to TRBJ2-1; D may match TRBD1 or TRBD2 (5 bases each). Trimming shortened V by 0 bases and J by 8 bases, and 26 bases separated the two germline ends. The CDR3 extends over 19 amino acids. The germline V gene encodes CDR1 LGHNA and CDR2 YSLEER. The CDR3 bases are TGCGCCAGCAGCCAAGATGGGGGTGGGGGTGCGGGCGAGGAAGATGAGCAGTTCTTC. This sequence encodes CASSQDGGGGAGEEDEQFF.

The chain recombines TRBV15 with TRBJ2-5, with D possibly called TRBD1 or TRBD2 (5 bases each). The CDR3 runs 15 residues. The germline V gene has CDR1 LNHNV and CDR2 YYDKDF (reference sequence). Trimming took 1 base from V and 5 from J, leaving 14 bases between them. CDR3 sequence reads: CATSRAGTQGETQYF. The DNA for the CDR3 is TGTGCCACCAGCAGAGCCGGGACCCAAGGGGAGACCCAGTACTTC.

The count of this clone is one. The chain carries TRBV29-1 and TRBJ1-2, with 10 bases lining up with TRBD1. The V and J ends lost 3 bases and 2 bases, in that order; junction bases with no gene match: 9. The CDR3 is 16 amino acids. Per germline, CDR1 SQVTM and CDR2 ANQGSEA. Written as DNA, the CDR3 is TGCAGCGTTGAGTTCTTCGGGACAGGGGAAAACTATGGCTACACCTTC. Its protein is CSVEFFGTGENYGYTF.

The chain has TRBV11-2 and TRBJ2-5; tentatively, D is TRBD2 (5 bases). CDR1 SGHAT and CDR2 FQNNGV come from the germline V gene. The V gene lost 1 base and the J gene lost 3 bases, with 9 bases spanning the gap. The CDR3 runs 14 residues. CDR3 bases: TGTGCCAGCAGCTTAGGGGTGCGGGAAGAGACCCAGTACTTC. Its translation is CASSLGVREETQYF.

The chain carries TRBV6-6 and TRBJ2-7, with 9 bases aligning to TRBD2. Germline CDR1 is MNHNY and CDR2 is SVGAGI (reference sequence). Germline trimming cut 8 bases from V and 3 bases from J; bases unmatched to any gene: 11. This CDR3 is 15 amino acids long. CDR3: CASLNPALAGYEQYF. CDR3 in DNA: TGTGCCAGCCTTAACCCGGCACTAGCGGGCTACGAGCAGTACTTC.

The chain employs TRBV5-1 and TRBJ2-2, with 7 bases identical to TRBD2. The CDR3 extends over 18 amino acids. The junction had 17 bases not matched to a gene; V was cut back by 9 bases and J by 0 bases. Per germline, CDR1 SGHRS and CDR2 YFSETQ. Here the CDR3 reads CATSDEEGGPPNTGELFF. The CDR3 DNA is TGCGCCACCTCTGATGAGGAGGGAGGGCCGCCGAACACCGGGGAGCTGTTTTTT.

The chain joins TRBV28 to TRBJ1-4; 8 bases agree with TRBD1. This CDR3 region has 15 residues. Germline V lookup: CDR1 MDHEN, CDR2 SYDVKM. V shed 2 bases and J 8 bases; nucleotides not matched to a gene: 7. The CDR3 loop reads CASSLGGQAGEKLFF. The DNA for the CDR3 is TGTGCCAGCAGTTTAGGGGGACAGGCCGGGGAAAAACTGTTTTTT.

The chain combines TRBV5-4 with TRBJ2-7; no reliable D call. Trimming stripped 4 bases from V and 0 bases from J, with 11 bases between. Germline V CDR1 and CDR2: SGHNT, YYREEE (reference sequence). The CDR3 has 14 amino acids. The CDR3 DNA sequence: TGTGCCAGCAGCCCCGGATGGTCCTCCTACGAGCAGTACTTC. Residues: CASSPGWSSYEQYF.

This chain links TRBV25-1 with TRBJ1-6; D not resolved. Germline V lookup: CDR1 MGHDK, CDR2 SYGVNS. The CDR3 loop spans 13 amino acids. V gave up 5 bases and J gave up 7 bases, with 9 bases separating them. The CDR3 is CASSTGWNSPLHF. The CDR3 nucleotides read TGTGCCAGCAGTACGGGGTGGAATTCACCCCTCCACTTT.

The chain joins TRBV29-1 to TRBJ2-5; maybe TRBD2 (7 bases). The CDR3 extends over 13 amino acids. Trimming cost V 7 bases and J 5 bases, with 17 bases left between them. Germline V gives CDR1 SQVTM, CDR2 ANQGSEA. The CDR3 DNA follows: TGCAGCGCCGAGGGGGGGCGAGGGGAGACCCAGTACTTC. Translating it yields CSAEGGRGETQYF.

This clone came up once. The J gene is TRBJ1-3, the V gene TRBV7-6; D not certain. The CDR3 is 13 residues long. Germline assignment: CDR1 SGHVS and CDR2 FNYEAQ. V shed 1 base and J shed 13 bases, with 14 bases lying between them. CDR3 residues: CASSLEMDSRIYF. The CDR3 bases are TGTGCCAGCAGCTTAGAGATGGACTCGCGGATATATTTT. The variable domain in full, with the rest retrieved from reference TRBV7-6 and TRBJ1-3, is GAGVSQSPRYKVTKRGQDVALRCDPISGHVSLYWYRQALGQGPEFLTYFNYEAQQDKSGLPNDRFSAERPEGSISTLTIQRTEQRDSAMYRCASSLEMDSRIYFGEGSWLTVV.

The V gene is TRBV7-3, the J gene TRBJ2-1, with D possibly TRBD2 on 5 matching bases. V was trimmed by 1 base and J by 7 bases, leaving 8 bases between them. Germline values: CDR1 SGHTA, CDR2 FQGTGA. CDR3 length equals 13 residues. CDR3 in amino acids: CASSLNLANEQFF. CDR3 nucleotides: TGTGCCAGCAGCTTAAATTTAGCGAATGAGCAGTTCTTC.

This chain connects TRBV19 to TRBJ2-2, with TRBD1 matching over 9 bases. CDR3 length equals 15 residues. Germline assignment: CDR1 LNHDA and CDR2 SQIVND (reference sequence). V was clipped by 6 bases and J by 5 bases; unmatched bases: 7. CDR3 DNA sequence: TGTGCCAGTAGCCGGGACAGGGTCGGGACCGGGGAGCTGTTTTTT. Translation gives CASSRDRVGTGELFF.

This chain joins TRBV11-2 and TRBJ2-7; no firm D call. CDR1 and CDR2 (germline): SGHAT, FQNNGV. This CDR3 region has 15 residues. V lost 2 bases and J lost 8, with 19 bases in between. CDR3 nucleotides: TGTGCCAGCAGCTTAAAGCCCCAGGAACCTACGAAGCAGTACTTC. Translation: CASSLKPQEPTKQYF.

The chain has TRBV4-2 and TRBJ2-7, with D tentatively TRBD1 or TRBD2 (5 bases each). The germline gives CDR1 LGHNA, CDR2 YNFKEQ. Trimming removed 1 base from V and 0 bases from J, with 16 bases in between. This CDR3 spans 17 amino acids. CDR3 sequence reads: CASSQASAGTSSYEQYF. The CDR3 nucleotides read TGTGCCAGCAGCCAAGCTTCCGCCGGGACGTCCTCCTACGAGCAGTACTTC.

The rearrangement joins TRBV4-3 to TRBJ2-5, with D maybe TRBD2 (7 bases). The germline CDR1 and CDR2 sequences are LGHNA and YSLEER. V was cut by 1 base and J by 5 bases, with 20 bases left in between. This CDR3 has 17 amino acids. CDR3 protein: CASSQGGTSGREETQYF. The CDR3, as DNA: TGCGCCAGCAGCCAAGGAGGGACATCAGGGCGGGAGGAGACCCAGTACTTC.